These T cell receptor beta chains were read from a single sample in a study of blood T cell repertoires in COVID-19. Clones were read by immunoSEQ multiplex PCR, and TCRdb kept only the in-frame ones, dropping some. The table has around 37,000 clones, just under 75% seen once. Specimen: peripheral blood. The receptors here all came from a man in his 70s with COVID-19, enrolled during active disease. CDR3s include the opening cysteine and the closing phenylalanine or tryptophan. A D gene is named only where the DNA matches it firmly. Rows may omit the clone size; those that give it use once, few, many or a size class.

V	J	D	size	CDR3	DNA
TRBV12-5	TRBJ2-3	-	-	CASAGQYTQYF	TGTGCTAGTGCCGGACAGTATACGCAGTATTTT
TRBV30	TRBJ2-7	-	-	CAWSGHPRFYGRGEQYF	TGTGCCTGGAGCGGACACCCAAGGTTCTATGGCCGCGGCGAGCAGTACTTC
TRBV5-1	TRBJ2-1	TRBD2	-	CASRGGAGDYNEQFF	TGCGCCAGCCGCGGGGGGGCGGGGGACTACAATGAGCAGTTCTTC
TRBV5-1	TRBJ1-5	TRBD1	few	CASSLGTGISNQPQHF	TGCGCCAGCAGCTTGGGGACAGGGATTAGCAATCAGCCCCAGCATTTT
TRBV9	TRBJ1-5	TRBD1	-	CASSAQGARQPQHF	TGTGCCAGCAGCGCCCAGGGGGCTAGACAGCCCCAGCATTTT
TRBV6-5	TRBJ2-3	-	-	CASSYVPGGTDTQYF	TGTGCCAGCAGTTACGTCCCGGGGGGCACAGATACGCAGTATTTT
TRBV6-2/TRBV6-3	TRBJ2-1	TRBD1	-	CASSPLVPGTGYNNEQFF	TGTGCCAGCAGTCCCCTTGTGCCCGGGACAGGGTACAACAATGAGCAGTTCTTC
TRBV19	TRBJ2-4	-	-	CASSVDTNIQYF	TGTGCCAGTAGTGTGGACACAAACATTCAGTACTTC
TRBV3-1/TRBV3-2	TRBJ1-5	TRBD1	-	CASSPGTGAQPQHF	TGTGCCAGCAGCCCCGGGACAGGGGCACAGCCCCAGCATTTT
TRBV4-3	TRBJ1-3	-	-	CASSQVGGGNTIYF	TGCGCCAGCAGCCAGGTGGGGGGAGGAAACACCATATATTTT
TRBV6-6	TRBJ1-5	-	-	CASSPGQRFAEPQHF	TGTGCCAGCAGTCCAGGACAGAGGTTTGCAGAGCCCCAGCATTTT
TRBV5-1	TRBJ2-1	-	-	CASSGSQGYHEQFF	TGCGCCAGCAGCGGATCGCAGGGGTATCATGAGCAGTTCTTC
TRBV19	TRBJ1-2	-	-	CASQISVGLTGLNYGYTF	TGTGCCAGTCAGATATCGGTCGGTTTGACAGGCTTGAACTATGGCTACACCTTC
TRBV20-1	TRBJ1-5	-	-	CSASTGFQPQHF	TGCAGTGCCAGTACAGGGTTCCAGCCCCAGCATTTT
TRBV5-1	TRBJ2-5	TRBD2	-	CASSLGGLEAETQYF	TGCGCCAGCAGCTTGGGAGGACTAGAAGCCGAGACCCAGTACTTC
TRBV4-1	TRBJ2-2	-	once	CASSRGLQDTGELFF	TGCGCCAGCAGCCGCGGACTCCAAGACACCGGGGAGCTGTTTTTT
TRBV5-1	TRBJ1-4	TRBD1	-	CASSADRVGEKLFF	TGCGCCAGCAGCGCGGACAGGGTTGGTGAAAAACTGTTTTTT
TRBV4-3	TRBJ2-4	TRBD1	-	CASSQEGTGAILAKNIQYF	TGCGCCAGCAGCCAAGAGGGGACAGGGGCCATTCTAGCCAAAAACATTCAGTACTTC
TRBV5-1	TRBJ1-6	TRBD1	many	CASSGGQVYNSPLHF	TGCGCCAGCAGCGGCGGACAGGTTTATAATTCACCCCTCCACTTT
TRBV4-2	TRBJ2-1	TRBD2	-	CASSQTGGAYNEQFF	TGTGCCAGCAGCCAAACGGGGGGGGCCTACAATGAGCAGTTCTTC
TRBV5-4	TRBJ2-7	-	-	CASNVVGGFPGEQYF	TGTGCCAGCAACGTGGTGGGAGGTTTTCCGGGGGAGCAGTACTTC
TRBV4-2	TRBJ1-2	TRBD1	once	CATGTGGSYGYTF	TGTGCGACCGGGACAGGGGGATCCTATGGCTACACCTTC